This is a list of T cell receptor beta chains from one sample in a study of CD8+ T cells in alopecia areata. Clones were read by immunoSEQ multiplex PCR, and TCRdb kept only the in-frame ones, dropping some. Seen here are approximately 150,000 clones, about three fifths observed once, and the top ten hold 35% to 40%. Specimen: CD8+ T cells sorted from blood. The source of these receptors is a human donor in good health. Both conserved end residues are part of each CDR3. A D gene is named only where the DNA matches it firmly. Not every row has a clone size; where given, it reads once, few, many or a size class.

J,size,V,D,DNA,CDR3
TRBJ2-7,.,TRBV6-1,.,TGTGTGTGTTCGCTGTGGGCTAGCGACTCCTACGAGCAGTACTTC,CVCSLWASDSYEQYF
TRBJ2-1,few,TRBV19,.,TGTGCCAGTGCAGGCAGCTCCTACAATGAGCAGTTCTTC,CASAGSSYNEQFF
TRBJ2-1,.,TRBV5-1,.,TGCGCCAGCAGCCCGTATCGACAGGAGGAGCAGTTCTTC,CASSPYRQEEQFF
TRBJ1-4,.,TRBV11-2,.,TGTGCCAGCAGCTTTTATCTTGGCCTTGCGACTAATGAAAAACTGTTTTTT,CASSFYLGLATNEKLFF
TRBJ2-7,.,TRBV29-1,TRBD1,TGCAGCGTTGACATAGGACAGGGGAGCGGTGTCTACGAGCAGTACTTC,CSVDIGQGSGVYEQYF
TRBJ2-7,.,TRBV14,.,TGTGCCAGCAGCTCTATTCCGGGGACCTACGAGCAGTACTTC,CASSSIPGTYEQYF
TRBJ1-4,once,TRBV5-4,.,TGTGCCAGCAGCTTGGGTTCTAATGAAAAACTGTTTTTT,CASSLGSNEKLFF
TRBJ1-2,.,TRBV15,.,TGTGCCACCAGCAGAGTGATCAGTTCGAACTATGGCTACACCTTC,CATSRVISSNYGYTF
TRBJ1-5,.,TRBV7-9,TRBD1,TGTGCCAGCAGCTTTTCAGGACAGGGGGCAGATCAGCCCCAGCATTTT,CASSFSGQGADQPQHF
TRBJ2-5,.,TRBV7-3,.,TGTGCCAGCAGCTTCTTAGCGGAGACCGCTTGGTCCCAGTACTTC,CASSFLAETAWSQYF
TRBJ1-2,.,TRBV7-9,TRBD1,TGTGCCAGCAGCCTTACCGGGACAGTCTATGGCTACACCTTC,CASSLTGTVYGYTF
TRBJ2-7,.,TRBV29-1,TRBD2,TGCAGCGTTCACGGACTAGCGGGAGCCGAGCAGTACTTC,CSVHGLAGAEQYF
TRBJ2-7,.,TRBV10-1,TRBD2,TGCGCCAGCAGTGATGGTCTAGCGGGAGCCTACGAGCAGTACTTC,CASSDGLAGAYEQYF
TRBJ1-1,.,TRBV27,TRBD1,TGTGCCAGCAGTCTACCGGGACAGGGCGCAGCTTTCTTT,CASSLPGQGAAFF
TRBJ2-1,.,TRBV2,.,TGTGCCAGCATTGGGGGTGGTCCGGGGTTCTTC,CASIGGGPGFF
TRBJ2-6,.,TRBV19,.,TGTGCCAGTAGTCCGGGACCGGTCTCTGGGGCCAACGTCCTGACTTTC,CASSPGPVSGANVLTF
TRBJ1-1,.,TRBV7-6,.,TGTGCCAGCAGCCCTGTGGGGAACACTGAAGCTTTCTTT,CASSPVGNTEAFF
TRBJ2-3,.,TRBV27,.,TGTGCCAGCAGCCCTAACACAGATACGCAGTATTTT,CASSPNTDTQYF
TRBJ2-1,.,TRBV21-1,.,TGTGCCAGCAGCAAACCAGGGGACAATGAGCAGTTCTTC,CASSKPGDNEQFF
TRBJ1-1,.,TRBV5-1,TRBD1,TGCGCCAGCAGCGAAACGACAGGGACTGAAGCTTTCTTT,CASSETTGTEAFF
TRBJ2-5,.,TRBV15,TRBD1,TGTGCCACCAGCAGAGATTTAGTGGGACAGAAAGAGACCCAGTACTTC,CATSRDLVGQKETQYF
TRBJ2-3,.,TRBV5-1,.,TGCGCCAGCAGCTTGGCTAGCGGCACAGATACGCAGTATTTT,CASSLASGTDTQYF
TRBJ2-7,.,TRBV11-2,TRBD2,TGTGCCAGCAGCTTAGAAGCGGGGACTTACTACGAGCAGTACTTC,CASSLEAGTYYEQYF
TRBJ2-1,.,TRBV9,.,TGTGCCAGCAGCGTAGCAGCGGAGAACAATGAGCAGTTCTTC,CASSVAAENNEQFF
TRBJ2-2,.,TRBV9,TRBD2,TGTGCCAGCAGCGTAGCTATTAGCGGGAGCTCCCCCGGGGAGCTGTTTTTT,CASSVAISGSSPGELFF
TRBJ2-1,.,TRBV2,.,TGTGCCAGCCGAGCGTGGTATGAGCAGTTCTTC,CASRAWYEQFF
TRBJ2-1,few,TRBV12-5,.,TGTGCTAGTGCCCCGGACGGAAGCTCCTACAATGAGCAGTTCTTC,CASAPDGSSYNEQFF
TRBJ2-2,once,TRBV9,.,TGTGCCAGCAGCCCGGCGCGTTCGGAGGGCCGAACGAACACCGGGGAGCTGTTTTTT,CASSPARSEGRTNTGELFF
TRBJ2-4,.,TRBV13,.,TGTGCCAGCAGCTCCGGACTAGCCAAAAACATTCAGTACTTC,CASSSGLAKNIQYF
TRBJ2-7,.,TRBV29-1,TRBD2,TGCAGCGCCACGGAGCGGGAGGCCCCCTACGAGCAGTACTTC,CSATEREAPYEQYF
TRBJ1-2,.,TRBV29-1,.,TGCAGCGTTGAAGATAGACTTGGCTACACCTTC,CSVEDRLGYTF
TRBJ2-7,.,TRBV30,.,TGTGCCTGGAGTTCCGACTACGAGCAGTACTTC,CAWSSDYEQYF
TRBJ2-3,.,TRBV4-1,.,TGCGCCAGCAGCCAAGGTTTCACAGATACGCAGTATTTT,CASSQGFTDTQYF
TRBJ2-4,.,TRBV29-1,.,TGCAGCGTTGAAGAAGGCGGTATTCAGTACTTC,CSVEEGGIQYF
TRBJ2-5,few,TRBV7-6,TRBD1,TGTGCCAGCAGCGCACCGGGACAGTACCAAGAGACCCAGTACTTC,CASSAPGQYQETQYF
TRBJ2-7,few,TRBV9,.,TGTGCCAGCAGCCCCGAGGGATCCTTCACCTACGAGCAGTACTTC,CASSPEGSFTYEQYF
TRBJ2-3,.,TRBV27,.,TGTGCCAGCAGTTTCCGGCGGACACAGGATACGCAGTATTTT,CASSFRRTQDTQYF
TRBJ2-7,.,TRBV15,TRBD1,TGTGCCACCAGCAGACACCCGACAGGGGGCAAGGACGAGCAGTACTTC,CATSRHPTGGKDEQYF
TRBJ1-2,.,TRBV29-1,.,TGCAGCGTTGAACTCCGCTATGGCTACACCTTC,CSVELRYGYTF
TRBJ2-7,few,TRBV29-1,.,TGCAGCGTGGTGGTCTCCTACGAGCAGTACTTC,CSVVVSYEQYF
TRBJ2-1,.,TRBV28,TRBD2,TGTGCCAGCAGTACGCCCCCCGGGACTAGCGGTCTCTCCTACAATGAGCAGTTCTTC,CASSTPPGTSGLSYNEQFF
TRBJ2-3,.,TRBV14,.,TGTGCCAGCAGCCAAGAAGAACTGAGCACAGATACGCAGTATTTT,CASSQEELSTDTQYF
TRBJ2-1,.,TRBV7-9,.,TGTGCCAGCAGCTTATGGGGAGTTCAGGATGAGCAGTTCTTC,CASSLWGVQDEQFF
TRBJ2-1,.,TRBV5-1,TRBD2,TGCGCCAGCAGCTTGCTAGCGGCCGGTTACAATGAGCAGTTCTTC,CASSLLAAGYNEQFF
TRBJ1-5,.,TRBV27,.,TGTGCCAGCGGGCAGCCCCAGCATTTT,CASGQPQHF
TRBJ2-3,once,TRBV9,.,TGTGCCAGCAGCGTACGGGACAGCACAGATACGCAGTATTTT,CASSVRDSTDTQYF
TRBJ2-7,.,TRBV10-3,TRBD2,TGTGCCATCAGTCTGGCGGGAGAATGCTACGAGCAGTACTTC,CAISLAGECYEQYF
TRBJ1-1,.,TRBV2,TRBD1,TGTGCCAGCAGTGAAAGACAGGGATACACTGAAGCTTTCTTT,CASSERQGYTEAFF
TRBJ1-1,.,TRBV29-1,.,TGCAGCGTTGAAGAGGCAGCACGCGCTGAAGCTTTCTTT,CSVEEAARAEAFF
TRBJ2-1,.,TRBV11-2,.,TGTGCCAGCAAAGTGGGAGTAGAGCAGTTCTTC,CASKVGVEQFF
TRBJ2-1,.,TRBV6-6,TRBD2,TGTGCCAGCAGTGCGGGACTAGCGGACCAGTTCTTC,CASSAGLADQFF
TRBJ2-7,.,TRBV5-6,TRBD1,TGTGCCAGCATTTCGCGACAGGGGACCTACGAGCAGTACTTC,CASISRQGTYEQYF
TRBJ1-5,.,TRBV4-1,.,TGCGCCAGCAGCCTGGGGGGCAGACAGCCCCAGCATTTT,CASSLGGRQPQHF
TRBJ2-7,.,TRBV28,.,TGTGCCAGCAGTTGGACGGCCTCCTACGAGCAGTACTTC,CASSWTASYEQYF
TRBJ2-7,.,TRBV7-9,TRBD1,TGTGCCAGCAGCTCCCCCCGACAGGGGGCGATTCACGAGCAGTACTTC,CASSSPRQGAIHEQYF
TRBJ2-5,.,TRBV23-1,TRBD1,TGCGCCGAGAATGGACAGGGGATAGGCGAGACCCAGTACTTC,CAENGQGIGETQYF
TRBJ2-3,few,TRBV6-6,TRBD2,TGTGCCAGCAGGGAGGGACTAGCAAGCACAGATACGCAGTATTTT,CASREGLASTDTQYF
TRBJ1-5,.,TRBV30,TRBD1,TGTGCCTGGACAGCCAGGGGGATAAATCAGCCCCAGCATTTT,CAWTARGINQPQHF
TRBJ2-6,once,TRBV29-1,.,TGCAGCGTCGCACCCCCTGGGGCCAACGTCCTGACTTTC,CSVAPPGANVLTF
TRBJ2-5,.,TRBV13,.,TGTGCCAGCAGCTTGAGAGGGGAAGAGACCCAGTACTTC,CASSLRGEETQYF